This TCR beta chain was documented in a study of T cells in tuberculosis. On average roughly 92,000 T cells per donor were immunosequenced. Sequencing was performed with immunoSEQ multiplex PCR; in TCRdb, only in-frame clones are kept and a portion is missing. This sample has 40,000 to 45,000 clones, with approximately 94% found just once. Germline V gene data show CDR1 as SGDLS and CDR2 as YYNGEE. Unmatched junction bases numbered 15, after V lost 2 bases and J lost 5 bases. The CDR3 has 18 amino acids. J is TRBJ2-2 and V is TRBV9; the match to TRBD2 covers 7 bases. This clonotype was sampled from a donor aged 5-35 years with latent tuberculosis or without tuberculosis infection. Some clones in this sample may be carry-over from other donors' samples. Sequenced: PBMCs. CDR3 sequence (DNA): TGTGCCAGCAGCGTGTCCCTTGGCGGGGAGGGCCGAACCGGGGAGCTGTTTTTT. Its translation: CASSVSLGGEGRTGELFF.